Following are 9 T cell receptor beta chains from one sample sequenced in a study of T cell changes during pregnancy in multiple sclerosis. Clones were read by immunoSEQ multiplex PCR, and TCRdb kept only the in-frame ones, dropping some. The sample lists 50,000 to 75,000 clones; 75% to 95% were seen once. Sequencing was performed on peripheral blood, taken after pregnancy. The receptor set was obtained from a female donor in good health, enrolled as a control in a pregnancy study.

The chain employs TRBV4-1 and TRBJ2-7; D is possibly TRBD2 (5 bases). The V and J ends lost 5 bases and 3 bases respectively, with 20 bases between them. The germline V gene has CDR1 MGHRA and CDR2 YSYEKL. The CDR3 contains 16 residues. CDR3 bases: TGCGCCAGCAGCGCCCGGGATCCGGGGAACCTCTACGAGCAGTACTTC. Residues: CASSARDPGNLYEQYF.

This sequence joins TRBV9 and TRBJ2-6; D is unclear. V shed 0 bases and J shed 1 base, with 5 bases lying between them. Germline V lookup: CDR1 SGDLS, CDR2 YYNGEE. CDR3 length: 15 residues. The CDR3 DNA is TGTGCCAGCAGCGTAGCCCAGTCTGGGGCCAACGTCCTGACTTTC. Translating it yields CASSVAQSGANVLTF.

The chain uses TRBV9 and TRBJ2-1, with 9 bases lining up with TRBD1. V trimming: 3 bases; J trimming: 4 bases; junction bases outside the gene matches: 5. The CDR3 has 15 residues. Germline CDR1 reads SGDLS; CDR2 reads YYNGEE. The CDR3 DNA sequence: TGTGCCAGCAGCGCGACAGGGGGGGGGTACAATGAGCAGTTCTTC. Protein sequence: CASSATGGGYNEQFF.

This clone was observed a handful of times. V is TRBV6-1 and J is TRBJ1-1; TRBD1 matches 8 bases. The CDR3 consists of 13 residues. After removal of 4 bases from V and 6 bases from J, the junction contained 4 bases not matched to a gene. The germline gives CDR1 MNHNS, CDR2 SASEGT. CDR3 amino acids: CASSAGTGAEAFF. The CDR3 DNA is TGTGCCAGCAGTGCTGGGACAGGCGCTGAAGCTTTCTTT.

The chain carries TRBV4-2 and TRBJ1-2, with 8 bases aligning to TRBD1. The V gene's germline CDR1 is LGHNA and CDR2 YNFKEQ. The V and J ends lost 1 base and 8 bases, in that order; junction bases with no gene match: 9. This CDR3 is 15 amino acids long. The CDR3 is CASSQASDRGRGYTF. The CDR3 nucleotides read TGTGCCAGCAGCCAAGCCTCCGACAGGGGAAGGGGCTACACCTTC.

This chain links TRBV9 with TRBJ2-3; 10 bases align to TRBD2. Trimming took 4 bases from V and 2 from J; bases not matched to a gene: 13. The CDR3 loop spans 18 amino acids. In germline, CDR1 is SGDLS, CDR2 YYNGEE. Here the CDR3 reads CASSLSPSSGGYTDTQYF. In DNA, the CDR3 is TGTGCCAGCAGCCTCTCCCCGAGTAGCGGGGGGTACACAGATACGCAGTATTTT. The whole variable domain, filled in from reference TRBV9 and TRBJ2-3, reads DSGVTQTPKHLITATGQRVTLRCSPRSGDLSVYWYQQSLDQGLQFLIQYYNGEERAKGNILERFSAQQFPDLHSELNLSSLELGDSALYFCASSLSPSSGGYTDTQYFGPGTRLTVL.

The gene calls are TRBV15 and TRBJ1-4; D might be TRBD1 (5 bases). This CDR3 has 16 amino acids. V was pared by 0 bases and J by 8 bases, with 16 bases between. Germline V gene data show CDR1 as LNHNV and CDR2 as YYDKDF (reference sequence). CDR3 loop: CATSRDGGRSGEKLFF. CDR3 bases: TGTGCCACCAGCAGAGATGGGGGGAGGTCTGGAGAAAAACTGTTTTTT. The variable domain in full, completed from reference TRBV15 and TRBJ1-4, reads DAMVIQNPRYQVTQFGKPVTLSCSQTLNHNVMYWYQQKSSQAPKLLFHYYDKDFNNEADTPDNFQSRRPNTSFCFLDIRSPGLGDTAMYLCATSRDGGRSGEKLFFGSGTQLSVL.

The rearrangement links TRBV30 to TRBJ2-2, with 10 bases aligning to TRBD1. The J segment lost 4 bases and the V segment lost 5 bases, leaving 4 bases of the junction unmatched. The germline V gene encodes CDR1 GTSNPN and CDR2 SVGIG (reference sequence). CDR3 length: 14 residues. Written as DNA, the CDR3 is TGTGCCTGGGCGGACAGGGGGGTCACCGGGGAGCTGTTTTTT. It specifies CAWADRGVTGELFF.

This clone was found a few times. V gene TRBV7-2 combines with J gene TRBJ1-5, with D unresolved. The CDR3 loop spans 18 amino acids. CDR1 SGHTA and CDR2 FQGNSA come from the germline V gene. V was pared by 4 bases and J by 4 bases, with 23 bases between. The CDR3 bases are TGTGCCAGCAGCTCTTTGGGCAGGTATAATATTTCGAATCAGCCCCAGCATTTT. Protein sequence: CASSSLGRYNISNQPQHF.